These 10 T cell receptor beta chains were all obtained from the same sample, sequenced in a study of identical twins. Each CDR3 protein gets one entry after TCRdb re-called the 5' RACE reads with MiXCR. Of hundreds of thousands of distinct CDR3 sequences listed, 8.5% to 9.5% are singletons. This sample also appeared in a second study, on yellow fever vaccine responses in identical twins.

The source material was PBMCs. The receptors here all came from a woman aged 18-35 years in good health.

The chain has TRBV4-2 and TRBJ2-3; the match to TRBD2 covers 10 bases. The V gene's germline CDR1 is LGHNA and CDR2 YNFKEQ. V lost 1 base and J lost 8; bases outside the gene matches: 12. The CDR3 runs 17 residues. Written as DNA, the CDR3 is TGTGCCAGCAGCCAAGTCGGGGCGAAAAGCGGGAGGGGTACGCAGTATTTT. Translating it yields CASSQVGAKSGRGTQYF.

CDR3 sequence: CASSQGTQNTGELFF. The CDR3 region has the DNA TGCGCCAGCAGCCAAGGGACTCAGAACACCGGGGAGCTGTTTTTT. The chain couples TRBV4-1 to TRBJ2-2; D may be TRBD2 (5 bases). V lost 1 base and J lost 1, with 7 bases in between. This CDR3 spans 15 amino acids. The germline gives CDR1 MGHRA, CDR2 YSYEKL.

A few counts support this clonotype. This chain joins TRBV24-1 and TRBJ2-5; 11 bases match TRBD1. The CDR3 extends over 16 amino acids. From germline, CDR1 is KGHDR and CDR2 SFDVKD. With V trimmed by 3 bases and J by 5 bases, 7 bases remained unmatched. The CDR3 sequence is CATSDRTGGEGETQYF. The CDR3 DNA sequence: TGTGCCACCAGTGATCGGACAGGGGGCGAGGGGGAGACCCAGTACTTC.

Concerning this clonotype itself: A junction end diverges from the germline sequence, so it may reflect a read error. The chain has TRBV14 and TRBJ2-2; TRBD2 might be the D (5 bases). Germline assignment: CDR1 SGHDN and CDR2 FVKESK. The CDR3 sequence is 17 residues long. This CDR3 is CASSQDQSWQNTGELYF. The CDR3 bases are TGTGCCAGCAGCCAAGATCAGAGTTGGCAAAACACCGGGGAGCTGTATTTT.

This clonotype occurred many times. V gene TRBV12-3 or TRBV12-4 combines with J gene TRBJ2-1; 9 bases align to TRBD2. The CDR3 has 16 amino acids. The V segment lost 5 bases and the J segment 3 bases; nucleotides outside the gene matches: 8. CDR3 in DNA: TGTGCCAGCAGTCCCGCGCGGGAGGGATACTACAATGAGCAGTTCTTC. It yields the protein CASSPAREGYYNEQFF.

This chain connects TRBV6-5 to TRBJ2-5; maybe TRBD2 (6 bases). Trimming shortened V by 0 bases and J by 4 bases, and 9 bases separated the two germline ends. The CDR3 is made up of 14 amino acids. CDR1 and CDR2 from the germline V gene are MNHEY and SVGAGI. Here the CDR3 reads CASSYSNGGETQYF. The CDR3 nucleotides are TGTGCCAGCAGTTACTCGAACGGGGGAGAGACCCAGTACTTC.

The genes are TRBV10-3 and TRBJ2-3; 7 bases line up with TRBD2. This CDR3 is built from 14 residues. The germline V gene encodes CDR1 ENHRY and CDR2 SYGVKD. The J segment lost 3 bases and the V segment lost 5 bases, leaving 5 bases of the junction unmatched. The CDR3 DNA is TGTGCCATCAGTCCCTCGCGGGAGACAGATACGCAGTATTTT. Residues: CAISPSRETDTQYF.

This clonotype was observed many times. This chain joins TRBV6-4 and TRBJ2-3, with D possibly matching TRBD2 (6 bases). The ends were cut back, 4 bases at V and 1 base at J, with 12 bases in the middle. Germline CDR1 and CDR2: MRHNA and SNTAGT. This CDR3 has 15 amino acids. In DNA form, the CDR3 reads TGTGCCAGCAGTGCCTTTGGCGGGGGCACAGATACGCAGTATTTT. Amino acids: CASSAFGGGTDTQYF.

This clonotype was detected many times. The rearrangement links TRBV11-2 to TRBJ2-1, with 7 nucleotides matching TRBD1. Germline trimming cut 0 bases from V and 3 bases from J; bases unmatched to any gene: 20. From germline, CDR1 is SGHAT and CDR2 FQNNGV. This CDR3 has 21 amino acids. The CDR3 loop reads CASSLDRARSVRDRDYNEQFF. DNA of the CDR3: TGTGCCAGCAGCTTAGACAGGGCTAGGTCGGTCCGGGACAGAGACTACAATGAGCAGTTCTTC.

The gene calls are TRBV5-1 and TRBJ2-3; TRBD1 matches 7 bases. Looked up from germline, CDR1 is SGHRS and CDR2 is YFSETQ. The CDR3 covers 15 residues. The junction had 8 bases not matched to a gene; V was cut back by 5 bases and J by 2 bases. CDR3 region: CASRRGLTTTDTQYF. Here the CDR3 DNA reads TGCGCCAGCAGAAGGGGGCTCACTACCACAGATACGCAGTATTTT.